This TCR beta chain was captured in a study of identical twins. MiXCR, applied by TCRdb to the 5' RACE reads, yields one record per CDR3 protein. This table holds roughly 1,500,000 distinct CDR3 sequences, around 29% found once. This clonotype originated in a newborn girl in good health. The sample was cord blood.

The CDR3 sequence is CASCVGSNEKLFF. Written as DNA, the CDR3 is TGTGCCAGCTGCGTAGGCAGTAATGAAAAACTGTTTTTT. The chain carries TRBV12-3 or TRBV12-4 and TRBJ1-4; D is unresolved. CDR3 length equals 13 residues. Trimming stripped 8 bases from V and 4 bases from J, with 11 bases between.